Included here is one TCR beta chain sequence, with context. Its antigen is unidentified. The record originates from a study of T cell responses to AZD1222 COVID-19 vaccine. Study conclusions and caveats: Baseline testing showed seropositivity in only a handful of AZD1222 recipients. Repertoires were collected only later (after the peak T cell response had occurred).

Method: immunoSEQ multiplex PCR; TCRdb's copy keeps in-frame clones and lacks some. The data show some 91,000 clones, around nine tenths seen once. The germline V and J ends were trimmed by 9 bases and 1 base, with 14 bases remaining between them. CDR3 length equals 14 residues. CDR1 is SGHTA and CDR2 is FQGTGA in the germline V gene. The starting material was peripheral blood, obtained on day 0 of AZD1222 vaccination. This chain connects TRBV7-3 to TRBJ2-3; no clear D. The TCR comes from an adult in good health. The chain's CDR3 is CASAPPGRTDTQYF. Written as DNA, the CDR3 is TGTGCCAGTGCCCCCCCTGGGCGCACAGATACGCAGTATTTT.